This TCR beta chain came from a study of technical replicates of blood from a few donors. Method: immunoSEQ multiplex PCR; TCRdb's copy keeps in-frame clones and lacks some. Among some 80,000 clones, approximately 94% were seen once, and the ten largest hold 0.35% to 0.45%. The V end was cut by 0 bases, the J end by 9 bases, with 7 bases between. The germline gives CDR1 SGHDT, CDR2 YYEEEE. The CDR3 runs to 12 residues. The sequenced sample consisted of T cells isolated from PBMCs. J is TRBJ2-1 and V is TRBV5-6; D perhaps matches TRBD2 (5 bases). This receptor was identified in a human donor in good health. The CDR3 DNA follows: TGTGCCAGCAGCTTGGGACTACCTGAGCAGTTCTTC. Encoded protein: CASSLGLPEQFF.